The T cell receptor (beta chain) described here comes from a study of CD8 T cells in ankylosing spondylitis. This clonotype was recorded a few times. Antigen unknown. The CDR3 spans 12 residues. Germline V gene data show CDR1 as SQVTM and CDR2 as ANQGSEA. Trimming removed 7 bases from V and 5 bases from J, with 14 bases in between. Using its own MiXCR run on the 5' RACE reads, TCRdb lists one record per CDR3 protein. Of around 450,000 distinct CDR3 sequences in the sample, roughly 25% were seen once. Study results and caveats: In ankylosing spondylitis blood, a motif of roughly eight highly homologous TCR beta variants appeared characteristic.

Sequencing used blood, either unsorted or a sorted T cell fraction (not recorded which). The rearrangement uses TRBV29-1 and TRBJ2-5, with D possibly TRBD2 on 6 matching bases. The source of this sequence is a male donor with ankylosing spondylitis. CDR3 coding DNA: TGCAGCGCGACGGGAGTTGGGGAGACCCAGTACTTC. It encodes CSATGVGETQYF. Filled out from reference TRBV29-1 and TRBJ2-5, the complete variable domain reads SAVISQKPSRDICQRGTSLTIQCQVDSQVTMMFWYRQQPGQSLTLIATANQGSEATYESGFVIDKFPISRPNLTFSTLTVSNMSPEDSSIYLCSATGVGETQYFGPGTRLLVL.